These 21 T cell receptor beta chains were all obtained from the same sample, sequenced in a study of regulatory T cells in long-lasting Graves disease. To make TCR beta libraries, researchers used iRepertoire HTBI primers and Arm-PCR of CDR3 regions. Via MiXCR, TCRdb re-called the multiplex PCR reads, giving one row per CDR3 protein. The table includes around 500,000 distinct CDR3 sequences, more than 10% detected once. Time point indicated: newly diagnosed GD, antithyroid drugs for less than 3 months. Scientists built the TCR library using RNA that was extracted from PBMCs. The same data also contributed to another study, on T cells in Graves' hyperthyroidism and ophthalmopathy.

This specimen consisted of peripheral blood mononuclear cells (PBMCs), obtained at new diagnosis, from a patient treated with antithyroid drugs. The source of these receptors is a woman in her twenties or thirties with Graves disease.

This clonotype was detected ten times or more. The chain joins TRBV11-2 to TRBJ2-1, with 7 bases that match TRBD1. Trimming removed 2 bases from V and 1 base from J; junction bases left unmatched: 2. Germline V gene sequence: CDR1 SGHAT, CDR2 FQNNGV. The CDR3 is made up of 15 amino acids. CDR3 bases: TGTGCCAGCAGCTTACGCAGGGGGTCCTACAATGAGCAGTTCTTC. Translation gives CASSLRRGSYNEQFF.

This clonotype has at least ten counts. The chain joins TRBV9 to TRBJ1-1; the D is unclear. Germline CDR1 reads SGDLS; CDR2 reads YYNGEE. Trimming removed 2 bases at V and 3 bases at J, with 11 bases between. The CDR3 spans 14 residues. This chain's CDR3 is CASSVRPGDTEAFF. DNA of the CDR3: TGTGCCAGCAGCGTCAGGCCTGGGGACACTGAAGCTTTCTTT.

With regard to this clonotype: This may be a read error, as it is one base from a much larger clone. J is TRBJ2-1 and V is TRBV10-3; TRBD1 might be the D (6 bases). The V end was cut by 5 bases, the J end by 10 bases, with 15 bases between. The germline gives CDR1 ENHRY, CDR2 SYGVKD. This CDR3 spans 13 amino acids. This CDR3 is CAISNGQFYEQFF. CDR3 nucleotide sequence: TGTGCCATCAGTAATGGACAGTTCTACGAGCAGTTCTTC.

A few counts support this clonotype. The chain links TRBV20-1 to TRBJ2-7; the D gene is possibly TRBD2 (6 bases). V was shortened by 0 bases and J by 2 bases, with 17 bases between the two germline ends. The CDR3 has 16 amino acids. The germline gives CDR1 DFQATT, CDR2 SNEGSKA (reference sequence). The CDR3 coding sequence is TGCAGTGCTAGAGACATTAGCCGGGACTTAACCTACGAGCAGTACTTC. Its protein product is CSARDISRDLTYEQYF.

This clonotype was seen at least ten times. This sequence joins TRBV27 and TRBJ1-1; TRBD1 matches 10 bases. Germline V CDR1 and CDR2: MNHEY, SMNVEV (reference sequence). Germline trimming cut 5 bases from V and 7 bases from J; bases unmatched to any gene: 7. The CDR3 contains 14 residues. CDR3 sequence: CASSPAGQGYEAFF. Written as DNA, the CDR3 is TGTGCCAGCAGTCCCGCGGGACAGGGGTATGAAGCTTTCTTT.

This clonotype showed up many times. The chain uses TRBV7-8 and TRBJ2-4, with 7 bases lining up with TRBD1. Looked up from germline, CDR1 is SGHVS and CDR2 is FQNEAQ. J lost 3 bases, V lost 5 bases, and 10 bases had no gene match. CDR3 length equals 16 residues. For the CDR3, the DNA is TGTGCCAGCAGCGCCGGACAGGCGAGGAGCAAAAACATTCAGTACTTC. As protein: CASSAGQARSKNIQYF. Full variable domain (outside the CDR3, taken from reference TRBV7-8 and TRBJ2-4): GAGVSQSPRYKVAKRGQDVALRCDPISGHVSLFWYQQALGQGPEFLTYFQNEAQLDKSGLPSDRFFAERPEGSVSTLKIQRTQQEDSAVYLCASSAGQARSKNIQYFGAGTRLSVL.

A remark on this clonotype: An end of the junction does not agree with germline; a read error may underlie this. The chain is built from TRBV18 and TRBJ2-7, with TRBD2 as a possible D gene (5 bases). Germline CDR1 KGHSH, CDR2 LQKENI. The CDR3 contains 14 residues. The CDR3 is CASSPLLGLYEQCF. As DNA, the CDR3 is TGCGCCAGCTCACCCCTACTAGGCCTATACGAGCAGTGCTTC.

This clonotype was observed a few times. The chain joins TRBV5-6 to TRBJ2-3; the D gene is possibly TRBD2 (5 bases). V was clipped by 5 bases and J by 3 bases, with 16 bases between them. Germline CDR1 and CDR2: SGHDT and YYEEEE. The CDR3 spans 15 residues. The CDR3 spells CASSSIASETDTQYF. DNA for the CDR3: TGTGCCAGCAGTTCGATAGCGAGTGAGACAGATACGCAGTATTTT.

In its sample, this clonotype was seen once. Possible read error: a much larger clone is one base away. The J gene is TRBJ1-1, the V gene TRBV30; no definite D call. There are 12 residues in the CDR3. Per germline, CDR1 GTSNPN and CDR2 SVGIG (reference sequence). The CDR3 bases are TGTGCCCGGAGTGTATTTGGAGCTGAAGCTTTCTTT. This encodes CARSVFGAEAFF.

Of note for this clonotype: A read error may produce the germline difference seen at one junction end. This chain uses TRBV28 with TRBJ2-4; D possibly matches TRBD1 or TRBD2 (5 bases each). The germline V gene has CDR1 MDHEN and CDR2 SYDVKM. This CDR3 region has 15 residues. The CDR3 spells CASSVSRDEKNTQYF. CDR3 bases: TGTGCCAGCAGTGTGAGCCGGGACGAGAAAAACACTCAGTACTTC.

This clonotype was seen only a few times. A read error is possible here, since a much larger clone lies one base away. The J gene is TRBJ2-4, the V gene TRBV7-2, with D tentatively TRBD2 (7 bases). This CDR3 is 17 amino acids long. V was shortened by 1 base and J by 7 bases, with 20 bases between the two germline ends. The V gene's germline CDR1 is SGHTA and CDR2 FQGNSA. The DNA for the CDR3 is TGTGCCAGCAGCTTAGTGGGGGCGAGACTAGCCCTTAACATTCAGTACTTC. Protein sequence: CASSLVGARLALNIQYF.

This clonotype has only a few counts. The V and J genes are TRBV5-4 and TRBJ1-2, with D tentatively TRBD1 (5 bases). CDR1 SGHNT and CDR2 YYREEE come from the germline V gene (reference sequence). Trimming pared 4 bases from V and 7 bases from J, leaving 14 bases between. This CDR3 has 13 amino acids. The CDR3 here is CASSRGRVGGYTF. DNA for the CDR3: TGTGCCAGCAGCCGGGGACGAGTAGGTGGCTACACCTTC.

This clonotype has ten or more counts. The CDR3 bases are TGCAGTGCTAGAGATCCTAGTTCGGGCGCCTACGAGCAGTACTTC. Its translation is CSARDPSSGAYEQYF. The rearrangement uses TRBV20-1 and TRBJ2-7; no reliable D call. The V and J ends lost 0 bases and 2 bases respectively, with 14 bases between them. The CDR3 sequence is 15 residues long. Germline V gives CDR1 DFQATT, CDR2 SNEGSKA (reference sequence).

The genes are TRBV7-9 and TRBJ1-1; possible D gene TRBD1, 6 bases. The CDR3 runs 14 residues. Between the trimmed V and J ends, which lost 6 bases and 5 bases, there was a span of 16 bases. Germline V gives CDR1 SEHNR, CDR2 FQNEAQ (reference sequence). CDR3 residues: CASRPNRVLTEAFF. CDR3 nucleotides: TGTGCCAGCAGGCCAAACAGGGTGCTTACTGAAGCTTTCTTT.

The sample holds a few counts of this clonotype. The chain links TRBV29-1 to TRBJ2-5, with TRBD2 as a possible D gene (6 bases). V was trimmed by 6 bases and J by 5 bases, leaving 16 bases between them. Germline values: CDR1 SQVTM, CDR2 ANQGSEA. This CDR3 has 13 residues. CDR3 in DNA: TGCAGCGTAGGAACTAGCCGGTGGGAGACCCAGTACTTC. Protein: CSVGTSRWETQYF.

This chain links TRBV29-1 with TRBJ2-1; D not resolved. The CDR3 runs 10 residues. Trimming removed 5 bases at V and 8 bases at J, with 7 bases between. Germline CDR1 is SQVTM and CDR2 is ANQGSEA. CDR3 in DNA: TGCAGCGTTAAATTTTATGAGCAGTTCTTC. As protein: CSVKFYEQFF.

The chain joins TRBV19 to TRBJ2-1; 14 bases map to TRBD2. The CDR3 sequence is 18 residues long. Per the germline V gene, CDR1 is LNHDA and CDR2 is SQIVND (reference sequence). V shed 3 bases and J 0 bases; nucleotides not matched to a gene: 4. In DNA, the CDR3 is TGTGCCAGTAGTATGGGACTAGCGGGAGTGAGCTCCTACAATGAGCAGTTCTTC. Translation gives CASSMGLAGVSSYNEQFF.

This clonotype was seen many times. CDR3 residues: CASSQVPSGSYNEQFF. For the CDR3, the DNA is TGTGCCAGCAGCCAAGTACCTAGCGGGAGTTACAATGAGCAGTTCTTC. This chain links TRBV3-1 with TRBJ2-1; 10 bases fit TRBD2. The CDR3 totals 16 residues. Looked up from germline, CDR1 is LGHDT and CDR2 is YNNKEL (reference sequence). J was trimmed by 4 bases and V by 1 base; bases with no gene match: 4.

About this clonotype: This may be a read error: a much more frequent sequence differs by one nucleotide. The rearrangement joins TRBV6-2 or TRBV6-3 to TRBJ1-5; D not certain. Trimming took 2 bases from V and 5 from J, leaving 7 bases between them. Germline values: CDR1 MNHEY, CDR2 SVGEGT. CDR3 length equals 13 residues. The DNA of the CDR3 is TGTGCCAGCAGTTACAGGGTAGATCAGCCCCAGCATTTT. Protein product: CASSYRVDQPQHF.

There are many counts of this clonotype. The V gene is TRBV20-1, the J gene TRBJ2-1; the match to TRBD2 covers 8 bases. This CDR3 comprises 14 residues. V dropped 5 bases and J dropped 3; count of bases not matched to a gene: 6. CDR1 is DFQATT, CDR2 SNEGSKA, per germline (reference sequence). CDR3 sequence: CSAQLAGNYNEQFF. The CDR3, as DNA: TGCAGTGCTCAGTTAGCGGGGAACTACAATGAGCAGTTCTTC.

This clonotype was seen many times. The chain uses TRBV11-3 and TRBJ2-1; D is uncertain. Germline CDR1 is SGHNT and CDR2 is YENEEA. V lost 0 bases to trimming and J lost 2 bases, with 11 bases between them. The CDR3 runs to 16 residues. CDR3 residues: CASSLDLTGTYNEQFF. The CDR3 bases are TGTGCCAGCAGCTTAGATTTGACCGGTACCTACAATGAGCAGTTCTTC.